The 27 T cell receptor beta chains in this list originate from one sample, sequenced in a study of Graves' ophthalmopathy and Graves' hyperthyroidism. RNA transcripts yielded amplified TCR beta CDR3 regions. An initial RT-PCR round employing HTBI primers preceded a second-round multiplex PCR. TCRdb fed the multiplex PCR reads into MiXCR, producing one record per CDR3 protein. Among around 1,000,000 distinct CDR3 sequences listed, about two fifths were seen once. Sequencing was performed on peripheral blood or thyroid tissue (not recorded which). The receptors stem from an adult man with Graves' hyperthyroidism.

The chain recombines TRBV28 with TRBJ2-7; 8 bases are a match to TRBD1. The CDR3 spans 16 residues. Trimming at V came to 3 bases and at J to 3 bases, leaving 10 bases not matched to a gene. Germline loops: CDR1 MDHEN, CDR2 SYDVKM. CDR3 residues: CASSFRGRFWSYEQYF. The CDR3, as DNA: TGTGCCAGCAGTTTCAGGGGGCGCTTCTGGAGCTACGAGCAGTACTTC. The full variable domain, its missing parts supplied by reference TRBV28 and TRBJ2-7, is DVKVTQSSRYLVKRTGEKVFLECVQDMDHENMFWYRQDPGLGLRLIYFSYDVKMKEKGDIPEGYSVSREKKERFSLILESASTNQTSMYLCASSFRGRFWSYEQYFGPGTRLTVT.

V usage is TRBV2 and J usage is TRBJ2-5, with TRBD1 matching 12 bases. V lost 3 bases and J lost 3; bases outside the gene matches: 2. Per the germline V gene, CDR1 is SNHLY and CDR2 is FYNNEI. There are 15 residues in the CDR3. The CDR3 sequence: CASSDGTGGEETQYF. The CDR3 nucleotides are TGTGCCAGCAGTGATGGGACAGGGGGCGAAGAGACCCAGTACTTC.

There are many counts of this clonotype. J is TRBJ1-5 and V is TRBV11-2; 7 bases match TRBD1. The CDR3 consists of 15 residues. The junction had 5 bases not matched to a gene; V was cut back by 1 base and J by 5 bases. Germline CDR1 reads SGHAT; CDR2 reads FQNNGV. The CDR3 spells CASSLGRGGYQPQHF. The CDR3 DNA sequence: TGTGCCAGCAGCTTAGGAAGAGGGGGCTATCAGCCCCAGCATTTT.

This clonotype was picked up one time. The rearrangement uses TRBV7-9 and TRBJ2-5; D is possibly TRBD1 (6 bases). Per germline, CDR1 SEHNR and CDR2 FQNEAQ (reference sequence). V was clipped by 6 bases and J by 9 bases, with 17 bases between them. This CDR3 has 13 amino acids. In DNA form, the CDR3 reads TGTGCCAGCAGGTCAGGGGATGGCGGGCCCCAGTACTTC. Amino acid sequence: CASRSGDGGPQYF.

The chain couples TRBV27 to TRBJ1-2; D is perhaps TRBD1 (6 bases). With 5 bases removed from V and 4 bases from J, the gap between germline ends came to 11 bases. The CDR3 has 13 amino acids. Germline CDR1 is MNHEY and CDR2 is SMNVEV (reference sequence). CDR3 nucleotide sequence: TGTGCCAGCAGTCACCGGGACACCTATGGCTACACCTTC. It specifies CASSHRDTYGYTF.

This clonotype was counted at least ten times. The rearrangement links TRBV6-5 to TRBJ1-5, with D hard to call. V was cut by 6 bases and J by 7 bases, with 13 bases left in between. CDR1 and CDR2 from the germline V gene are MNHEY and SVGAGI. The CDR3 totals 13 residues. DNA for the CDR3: TGTGCCAGCAGACTTGCCCTCTACCAGCCCCAGCATTTT. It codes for CASRLALYQPQHF.

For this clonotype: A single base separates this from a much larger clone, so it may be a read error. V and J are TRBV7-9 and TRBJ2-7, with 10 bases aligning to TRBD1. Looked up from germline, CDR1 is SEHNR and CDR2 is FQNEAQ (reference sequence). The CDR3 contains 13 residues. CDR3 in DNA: TGTACCACCGGGACAGGGGCTTCCTACGAGCAGTACTTC. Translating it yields CTTGTGASYEQYF.

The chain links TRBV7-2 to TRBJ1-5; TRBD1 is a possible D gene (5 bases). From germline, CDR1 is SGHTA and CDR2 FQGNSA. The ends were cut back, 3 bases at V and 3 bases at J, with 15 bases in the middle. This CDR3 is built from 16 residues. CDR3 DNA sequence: TGTGCCAGCAGCTTGGGGGGACCCTCCTTCAATCAGCCCCAGCATTTT. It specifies CASSLGGPSFNQPQHF.

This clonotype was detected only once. The CDR3 bases are TGTGCCAGCAGCTTAGAAACCGGGACACAAGAGACCCAGTACTTC. Its protein product is CASSLETGTQETQYF. The gene calls are TRBV7-7 and TRBJ2-5; weak D call: TRBD1 (6 bases). The V end lost 1 base, the J end lost 2 bases, and 11 bases lay between the germline ends. Germline assignment: CDR1 SSHAT and CDR2 FNYEAQ (reference sequence). This CDR3 region has 15 residues.

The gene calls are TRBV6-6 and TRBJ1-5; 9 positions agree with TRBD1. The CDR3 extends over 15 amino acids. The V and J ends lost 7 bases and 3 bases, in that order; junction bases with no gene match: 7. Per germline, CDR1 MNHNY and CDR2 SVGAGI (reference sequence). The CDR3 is CASTPTGGYNQPQHF. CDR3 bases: TGTGCCAGCACCCCAACAGGGGGCTACAATCAGCCCCAGCATTTT.

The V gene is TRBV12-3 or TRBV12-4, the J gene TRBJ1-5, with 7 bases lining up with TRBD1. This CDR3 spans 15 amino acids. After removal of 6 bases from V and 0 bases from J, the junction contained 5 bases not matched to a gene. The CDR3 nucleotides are TGTGCCAGCAGGTGGACAGGATTTAGCAATCAGCCCCAGCATTTT. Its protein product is CASRWTGFSNQPQHF.

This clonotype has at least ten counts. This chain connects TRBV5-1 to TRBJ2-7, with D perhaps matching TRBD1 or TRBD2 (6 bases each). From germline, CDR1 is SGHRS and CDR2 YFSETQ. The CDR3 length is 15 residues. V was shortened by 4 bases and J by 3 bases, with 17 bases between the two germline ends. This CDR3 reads CASSLEGGNYYEQYF. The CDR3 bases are TGCGCCAGCAGCCTGGAGGGGGGAAACTACTACGAGCAGTACTTC.

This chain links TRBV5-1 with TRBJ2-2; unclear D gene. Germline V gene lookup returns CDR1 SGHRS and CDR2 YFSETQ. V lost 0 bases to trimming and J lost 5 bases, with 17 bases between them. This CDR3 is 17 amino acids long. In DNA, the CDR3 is TGCGCCAGCAGCTTGGATGGCGCTCATCATGTGACCGGGGAGCTGTTTTTT. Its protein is CASSLDGAHHVTGELFF. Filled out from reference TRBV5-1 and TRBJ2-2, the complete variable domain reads KAGVTQTPRYLIKTRGQQVTLSCSPISGHRSVSWYQQTPGQGLQFLFEYFSETQRNKGNFPGRFSGRQFSNSRSEMNVSTLELGDSALYLCASSLDGAHHVTGELFFGEGSRLTVL.

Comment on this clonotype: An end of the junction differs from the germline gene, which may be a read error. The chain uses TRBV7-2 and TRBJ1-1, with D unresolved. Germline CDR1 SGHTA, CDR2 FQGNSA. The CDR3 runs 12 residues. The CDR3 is CASCFPPQQAFF. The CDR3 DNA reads TGTGCCAGCTGCTTCCCCCCCCAGCAAGCTTTCTTT.

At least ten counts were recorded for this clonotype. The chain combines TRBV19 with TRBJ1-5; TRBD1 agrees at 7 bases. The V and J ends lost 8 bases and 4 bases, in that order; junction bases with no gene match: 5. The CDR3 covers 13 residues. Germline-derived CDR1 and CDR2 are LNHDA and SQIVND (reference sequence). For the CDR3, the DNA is TGTGCCAGTGGCAAACAGGGGAATCAGCCCCAGCATTTT. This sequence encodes CASGKQGNQPQHF.

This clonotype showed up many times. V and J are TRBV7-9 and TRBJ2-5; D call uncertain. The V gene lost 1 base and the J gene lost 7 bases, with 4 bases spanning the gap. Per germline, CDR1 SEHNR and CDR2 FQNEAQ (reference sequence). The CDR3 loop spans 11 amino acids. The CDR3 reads CASSLDGTQYF. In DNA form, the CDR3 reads TGTGCCAGCAGCTTAGACGGGACCCAGTACTTC.

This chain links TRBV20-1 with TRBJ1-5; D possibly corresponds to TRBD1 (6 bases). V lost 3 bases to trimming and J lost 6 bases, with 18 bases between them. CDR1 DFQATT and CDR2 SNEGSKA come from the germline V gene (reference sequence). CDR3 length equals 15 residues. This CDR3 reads CSAREGSLQGQPQHF. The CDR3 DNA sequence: TGCAGTGCTAGGGAGGGGAGTCTACAGGGTCAGCCCCAGCATTTT.

The CDR3 reads CASSLTDSTRQSQHF. Written as DNA, the CDR3 is TGTGCCAGCAGCTTGACAGACTCTACCCGCCAGTCCCAGCATTTT. This chain connects TRBV9 to TRBJ1-5; maybe TRBD1 (5 bases). The germline V and J ends were trimmed by 4 bases and 11 bases, with 22 bases remaining between them. Germline CDR1 and CDR2: SGDLS and YYNGEE. The CDR3 covers 15 residues.

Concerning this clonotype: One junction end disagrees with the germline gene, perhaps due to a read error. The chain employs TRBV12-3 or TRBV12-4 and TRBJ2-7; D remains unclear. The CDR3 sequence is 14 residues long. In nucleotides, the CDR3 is TGCGCCAGCAGTGAGGACGGCACTTCCTACGAGCAGTACTTC. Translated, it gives CASSEDGTSYEQYF.

CDR3 in amino acids: CASTSASGDEKLFF. The CDR3 coding sequence is TGTGCCAGCACCTCAGCAAGCGGGGACGAAAAACTGTTTTTT. The genes are TRBV28 and TRBJ1-4; possibly TRBD1 for D (5 bases). CDR1 and CDR2 from the germline V gene are MDHEN and SYDVKM. The germline V and J ends were trimmed by 7 bases and 8 bases, with 17 bases remaining between them. The CDR3 contains 14 residues.

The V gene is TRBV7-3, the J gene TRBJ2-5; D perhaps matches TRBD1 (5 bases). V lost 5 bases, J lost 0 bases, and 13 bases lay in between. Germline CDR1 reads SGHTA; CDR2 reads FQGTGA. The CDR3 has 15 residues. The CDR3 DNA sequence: TGTGCCAGCAGCCAAACCAGGGCCTACCAAGAGACCCAGTACTTC. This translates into CASSQTRAYQETQYF.

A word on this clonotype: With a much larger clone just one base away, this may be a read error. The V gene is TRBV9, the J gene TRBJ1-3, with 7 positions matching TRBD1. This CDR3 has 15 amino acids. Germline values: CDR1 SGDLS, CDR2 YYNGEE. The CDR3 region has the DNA TGCGCCAGCAGTGAATACAGGGGAAGTGGAGACACCATATATTTT. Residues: CASSEYRGSGDTIYF.

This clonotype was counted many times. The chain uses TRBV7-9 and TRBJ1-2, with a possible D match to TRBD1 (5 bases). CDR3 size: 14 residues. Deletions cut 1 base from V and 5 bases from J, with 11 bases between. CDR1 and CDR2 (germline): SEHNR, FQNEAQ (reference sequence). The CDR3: CASSLVQGWYGYTF. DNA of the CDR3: TGTGCCAGCAGCTTAGTGCAGGGCTGGTATGGCTACACCTTC.

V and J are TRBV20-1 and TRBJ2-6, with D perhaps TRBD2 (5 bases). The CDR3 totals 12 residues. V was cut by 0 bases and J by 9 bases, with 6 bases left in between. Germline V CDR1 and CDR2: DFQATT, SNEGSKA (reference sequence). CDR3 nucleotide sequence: TGCAGTGCTAGAGAGCGGGTCAACGTCCTGACTTTC. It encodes CSARERVNVLTF.

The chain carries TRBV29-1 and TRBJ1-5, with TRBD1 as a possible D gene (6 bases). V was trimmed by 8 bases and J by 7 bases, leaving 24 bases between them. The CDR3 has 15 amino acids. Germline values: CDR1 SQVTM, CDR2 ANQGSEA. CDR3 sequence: CSLAGGGGGGQPQHF. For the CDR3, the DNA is TGCAGCTTAGCGGGGGGCGGGGGAGGTGGACAGCCCCAGCATTTT.

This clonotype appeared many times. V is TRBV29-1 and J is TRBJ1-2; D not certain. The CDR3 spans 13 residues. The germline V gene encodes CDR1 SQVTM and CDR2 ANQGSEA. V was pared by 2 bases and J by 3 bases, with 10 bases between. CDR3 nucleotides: TGCAGCGTTGAATCGCCCAGCCACTATGGCTACACCTTC. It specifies CSVESPSHYGYTF.

CDR3: CSVGQVGEQFF. CDR3 DNA: TGCAGCGTTGGACAGGTCGGGGAGCAGTTCTTC. This chain links TRBV29-1 with TRBJ2-1; D may be TRBD1 (6 bases). This CDR3 contains 11 residues. V was clipped by 4 bases and J by 10 bases, with 11 bases between them. Per germline, CDR1 SQVTM and CDR2 ANQGSEA.